This T cell receptor (beta chain) stems from a study of blood T cell repertoires in COVID-19. This clone came up a few times. Each participant's cohort was designated according to participant-reported clinical history. The data were produced by immunoSEQ multiplex PCR, yet TCRdb's version contains in-frame clones alone and is incomplete. The sample comprises around 260,000 clones, 80% to 90% of which are singletons, and roughly 4.3% rests with the top ten. The V gene's germline CDR1 is MGHRA and CDR2 YSYEKL. CDR3 length: 18 residues. The V gene end was trimmed by 1 base and the J gene end by 3 bases; junction bases not matched to a gene: 6.

This clonotype originated in a woman younger than 45 who had recovered from COVID-19. Sequencing was carried out using PBMCs or T cells enriched from blood (not recorded which). This chain joins TRBV4-1 and TRBJ2-1, with TRBD2 matching over 13 bases. CDR3 residues: CASSQGTSGSGDYNEQFF. CDR3 nucleotides: TGCGCCAGCAGCCAAGGGACTAGCGGGAGCGGAGACTACAATGAGCAGTTCTTC.